This TCR beta chain was sequenced during a study of CD8 T cells in Susac syndrome. Notes on the study in general: The study's TCR sequencing and HLA analysis drew on a certain number of individuals. That number was acknowledged as relatively small.

From blood CD8+ and CD4+ T cells, the TCR beta chain was sequenced. In contrast to the negatively isolated CD8+ and CD4+ T cells, TEMRA cells were FACS-enriched. A word on this clonotype: Its antigen is not known.

It was with random hexamers that roughly 0.45 to 1 ug RNA was reverse transcribed. TCR beta CDR3 was amplified by immunoSEQ covering 54 Vbeta and 13 Jbeta. TCRdb fed the immunoSEQ multiplex PCR reads into MiXCR, producing one record per CDR3 protein. This table holds 330,000 or so distinct CDR3 sequences, 85% found once. CDR1 and CDR2 (germline): MGHDK, SYGVNS. This CDR3 region has 18 residues. The V end lost 4 bases, the J end lost 0 bases, and 16 bases lay between the germline ends. The chain joins TRBV25-1 to TRBJ2-6, with D perhaps TRBD1 or TRBD2 (6 bases each). This receptor was obtained from a human donor with multiple sclerosis. Sequenced: CD8+ T cells from PBMCs. The CDR3 DNA sequence: TGTGCCAGCAGTGCCCATGGGGGGCCCAGCTCTGGGGCCAACGTCCTGACTTTC. It translates to CASSAHGGPSSGANVLTF. Looking up the rest from reference TRBV25-1 and TRBJ2-6 gives the full variable domain: EADIYQTPRYLVIGTGKKITLECSQTMGHDKMYWYQQDPGMELHLIHYSYGVNSTEKGDLSSESTVSRIRTEHFPLTLESARPSHTSQYLCASSAHGGPSSGANVLTFGAGSRLTVL.